This TCR beta chain originates from a study of breast tumors, draining lymph nodes, adjacent tissues. The V end lost 3 bases, the J end lost 4 bases, and 14 bases lay between the germline ends. The CDR3 is 15 residues long. The germline gives CDR1 SGHTA, CDR2 FQGNSA. TCRdb re-analysed the multiplex PCR reads in MiXCR, keeping a single row per CDR3 protein. The table includes approximately 250,000 distinct CDR3 sequences, 34% detected once. This clonotype was found many times. Its antigen is still unknown. Samples came from axillary lymph nodes draining the breast cancer. Study-wide findings and caveats: Tumor repertoires ranked between lymph nodes and nontumor tissue in diversity, with V and J gene preferences.

This TCR was sampled from a female donor with breast cancer. Some clones in this sample may be carry-over from other donors' samples. The rearrangement joins TRBV7-2 to TRBJ2-3; TRBD1 might be the D (6 bases). The sequenced sample was axillary lymph node tissue. CDR3 coding DNA: TGTGCCAGCAGCTTTAGCCAACAGGGTGCAGATACGCAGTATTTT. Translation: CASSFSQQGADTQYF.